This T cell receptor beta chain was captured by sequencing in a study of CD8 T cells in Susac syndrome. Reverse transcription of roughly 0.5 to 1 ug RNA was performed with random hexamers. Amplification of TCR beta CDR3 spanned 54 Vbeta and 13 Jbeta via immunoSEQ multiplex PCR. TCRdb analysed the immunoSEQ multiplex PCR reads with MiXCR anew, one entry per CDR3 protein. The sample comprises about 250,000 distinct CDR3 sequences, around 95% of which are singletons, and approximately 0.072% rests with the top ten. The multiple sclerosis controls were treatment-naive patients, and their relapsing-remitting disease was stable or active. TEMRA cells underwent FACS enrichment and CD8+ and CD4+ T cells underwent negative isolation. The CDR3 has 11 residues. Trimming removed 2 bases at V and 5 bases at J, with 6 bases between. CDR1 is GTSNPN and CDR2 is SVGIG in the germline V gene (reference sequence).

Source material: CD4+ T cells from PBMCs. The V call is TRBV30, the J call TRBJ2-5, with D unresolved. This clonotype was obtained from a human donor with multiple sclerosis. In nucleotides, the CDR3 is TGTGCCTGGAGTCGGAGTGAGACCCAGTACTTC. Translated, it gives CAWSRSETQYF.